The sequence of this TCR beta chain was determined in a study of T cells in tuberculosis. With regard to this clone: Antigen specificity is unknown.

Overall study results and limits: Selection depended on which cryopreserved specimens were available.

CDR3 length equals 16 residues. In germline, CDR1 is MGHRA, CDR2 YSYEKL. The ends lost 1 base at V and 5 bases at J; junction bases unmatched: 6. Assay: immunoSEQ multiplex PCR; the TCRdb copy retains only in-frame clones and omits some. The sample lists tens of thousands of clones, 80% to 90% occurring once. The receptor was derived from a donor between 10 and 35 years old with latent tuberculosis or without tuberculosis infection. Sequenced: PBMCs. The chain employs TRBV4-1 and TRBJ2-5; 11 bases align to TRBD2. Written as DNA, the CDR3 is TGCGCCAGCAGCCAAGTGGTAGCGGGGGGGCCCGAGACCCAGTACTTC. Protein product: CASSQVVAGGPETQYF.